These 9 T cell receptor beta chains were sequenced from one sample in a study of CD8+CD57+ T cells in acquired aplastic anemia. By flow cytometry, patients selected for sequencing had shown an expansion of CD8+CD57+ cells. TCR beta VDJ and CDR3 profiling used genomic DNA as template. TCRdb used MiXCR to reprocess the reads, holding one entry per CDR3 protein. The sample lists about 250,000 distinct CDR3 sequences; around 46% were seen once. Sequencing was carried out using sorted CD4+, CD8+, or CD8+CD57+ T cells (not recorded which) from PBMCs. These receptors were obtained from a human donor with aplastic anemia.

This chain joins TRBV7-3 and TRBJ1-2; 7 bases are shared with TRBD1. With 4 bases clipped from V and 13 bases from J, the junction kept 9 bases outside the gene matches. The CDR3 spans 12 residues. CDR1 and CDR2 from the germline V gene are SGHTA and FQGTGA. The CDR3 sequence is CASSSTDRVPTF. CDR3 nucleotide sequence: TGTGCCAGCAGCTCAACAGACAGGGTCCCCACCTTC.

This clonotype was picked up a small number of times. This chain joins TRBV7-9 and TRBJ1-5, with D perhaps matching TRBD1 (6 bases). Germline CDR1 is SEHNR and CDR2 is FQNEAQ (reference sequence). This CDR3 region has 16 residues. Trimming took 6 bases from V and 7 from J, leaving 22 bases between them. The CDR3 protein is CASSLNSQGYLQPQHF. CDR3 in DNA: TGTGCCAGCAGTTTAAACTCACAGGGCTACCTACAGCCCCAGCATTTT.

The V gene is TRBV10-2, the J gene TRBJ2-7; 7 bases map to TRBD1. This CDR3 region has 15 residues. The trim removed 4 bases at V and 2 bases at J, leaving 8 bases unmatched. Germline V gives CDR1 WSHSY, CDR2 SAAADI. CDR3 protein: CASSAQTGTPYEQYF. In DNA form, the CDR3 reads TGCGCCAGCAGTGCACAGACAGGGACACCCTACGAGCAGTACTTC.

CDR3 coding DNA: TGTGCCACCCAACGGGGACTAGCGGCTCAAGAGACCCAGTACTTC. This sequence encodes CATQRGLAAQETQYF. The genes are TRBV6-5 and TRBJ2-5, with TRBD2 matching 11 bases. The CDR3 is 15 amino acids. With V trimmed by 10 bases and J by 2 bases, 9 bases remained unmatched. The V gene's germline CDR1 is MNHEY and CDR2 SVGAGI.

V gene TRBV7-9 combines with J gene TRBJ2-7; possibly TRBD2 for D (6 bases). The CDR3 loop spans 14 amino acids. Germline CDR1 SEHNR, CDR2 FQNEAQ (reference sequence). The V gene lost 8 bases and the J gene lost 6 bases, with 20 bases spanning the gap. CDR3 sequence (DNA): TGTGCCAGCTCCCTGGCCTCGGGGAGGTTCGAGCAGTACTTC. Amino acids: CASSLASGRFEQYF.

This sequence joins TRBV27 and TRBJ2-3; D not resolved. The CDR3 extends over 12 amino acids. Germline V CDR1 and CDR2: MNHEY, SMNVEV (reference sequence). Trimming shortened V by 8 bases and J by 4 bases, and 10 bases separated the two germline ends. CDR3 loop: CASADDPDTQYF. CDR3 in DNA: TGTGCCAGCGCCGACGACCCAGATACGCAGTATTTT.

The table lists this clonotype with a count of one. A single base separates this from a much larger clone, so it may be a read error. The genes are TRBV7-2 and TRBJ2-1; D is unresolved. V lost 2 bases, J lost 13 bases, and 21 bases lay in between. The CDR3 totals 15 residues. The germline V gene has CDR1 SGHTA and CDR2 FQGNSA. CDR3 DNA: TGTGCCAGCAGCTTAAGAAGTCGATTGGGCAACGGTCAGTTCTTC. This translates into CASSLRSRLGNGQFF.

The genes are TRBV5-1 and TRBJ1-4; TRBD1 matches 11 bases. This CDR3 is 16 amino acids long. CDR1 and CDR2 (germline): SGHRS, YFSETQ. V was pared by 4 bases and J by 8 bases, with 10 bases of the junction left unmatched. The chain's CDR3 is CASSVTLGQGDEKLFF. The CDR3, as DNA: TGCGCCAGCAGCGTCACCCTGGGACAGGGGGACGAAAAACTGTTTTTT.

V is TRBV10-3 and J is TRBJ2-5; 7 bases are a match to TRBD1. Germline V gene lookup returns CDR1 ENHRY and CDR2 SYGVKD. The CDR3 contains 13 residues. The junction had 8 bases not matched to a gene; V was cut back by 10 bases and J by 3 bases. In DNA, the CDR3 is TGTGCCAGCAGCCCCGACAGGGAAGAGACCCAGTACTTC. Its translation is CASSPDREETQYF.